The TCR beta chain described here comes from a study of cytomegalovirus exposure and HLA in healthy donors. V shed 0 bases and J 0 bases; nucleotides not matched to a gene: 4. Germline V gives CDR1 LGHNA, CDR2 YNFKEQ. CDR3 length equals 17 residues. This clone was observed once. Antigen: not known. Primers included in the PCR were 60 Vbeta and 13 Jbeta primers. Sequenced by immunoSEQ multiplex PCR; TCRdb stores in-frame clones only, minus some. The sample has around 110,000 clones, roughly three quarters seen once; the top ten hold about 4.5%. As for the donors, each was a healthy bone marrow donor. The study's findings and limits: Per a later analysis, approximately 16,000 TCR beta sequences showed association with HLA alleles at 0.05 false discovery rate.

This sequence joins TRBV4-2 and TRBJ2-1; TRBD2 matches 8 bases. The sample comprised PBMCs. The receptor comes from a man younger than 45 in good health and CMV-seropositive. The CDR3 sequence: CASSQEGGGSSYNEQFF. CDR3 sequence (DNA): TGTGCCAGCAGCCAAGAGGGCGGGGGGAGCTCCTACAATGAGCAGTTCTTC.